Shown below are 18 T cell receptor beta chains from a single sample sequenced in a study of T cell responses to AZD1222 COVID-19 vaccine (dated by TCRdb to about 2021). What the time point label conveys for this sample: baseline before first vaccination. Libraries came from the immunoSEQ multiplex PCR assay. TCRdb retrieved this table from immuneACCESS and kept in-frame rearrangements only. Not all clones are present; in checked studies, unresolved V genes account for under half, and no reason is known for the remainder. The sample contains 110,000 to 150,000 clones, 80% to 90% of them found a single time. Around 1.6% of the sample is held by the ten biggest clonotypes. The material sequenced was peripheral blood, taken on day 0 of AZD1222 vaccination. The source is an adult in good health.

The rearrangement links TRBV6-1 to TRBJ2-7, with TRBD1 identical over 8 bases. The trim removed 2 bases at V and 8 bases at J, leaving 8 bases unmatched. From germline, CDR1 is MNHNS and CDR2 SASEGT. The CDR3 sequence is 14 residues long. The CDR3 nucleotides are TGTGCCAGCAGTGAAAGGGGGCGGACAGGGAAGCAGTACTTC. It is translated as CASSERGRTGKQYF.

The CDR3 protein is CASSFWNSYTGELFF. CDR3 in DNA: TGTGCCAGCAGCTTTTGGAATAGTTACACCGGGGAGCTGTTTTTT. The chain carries TRBV5-8 and TRBJ2-2; D is ambiguous. The germline CDR1 and CDR2 sequences are SGHTS and YDEGEE. The V end was cut by 2 bases, the J end by 3 bases, with 11 bases between. The CDR3 length is 15 residues.

This clone was counted once. The chain links TRBV4-2 to TRBJ2-3; possible D gene TRBD2, 6 bases. This CDR3 has 14 residues. Germline V lookup: CDR1 LGHNA, CDR2 YNFKEQ. Trimming removed 4 bases at V and 2 bases at J, with 10 bases between. CDR3: CASSRREFTDTQYF. The CDR3 DNA is TGTGCCAGCAGCCGTCGGGAGTTCACAGATACGCAGTATTTT.

The rearrangement joins TRBV7-9 to TRBJ2-1; TRBD2 might be the D (5 bases). CDR1 and CDR2 from the germline V gene are SEHNR and FQNEAQ (reference sequence). The CDR3 is 12 residues long. The V and J ends lost 7 bases and 10 bases respectively, with 14 bases between them. CDR3 loop: CASKRELREQFF. The CDR3 DNA follows: TGTGCCAGCAAAAGGGAGCTGCGGGAGCAGTTCTTC.

The chain joins TRBV7-2 to TRBJ2-6; D is unclear. CDR1 is SGHTA, CDR2 FQGNSA, per germline. This CDR3 is built from 16 residues. The V end lost 5 bases, the J end lost 4 bases, and 15 bases lay between the germline ends. CDR3 nucleotides: TGTGCCAGCAGCCGCCCGAGCTTGAACGGGGCCAACGTCCTGACTTTC. Its protein is CASSRPSLNGANVLTF. Combining the CDR3 with reference TRBV7-2 and TRBJ2-6 gives the whole variable domain GAGVSQSPSNKVTEKGKDVELRCDPISGHTALYWYRQSLGQGLEFLIYFQGNSAPDKSGLPSDRFSAERTGGSVSTLTIQRTQQEDSAVYLCASSRPSLNGANVLTFGAGSRLTVL.

This chain connects TRBV18 to TRBJ1-1, with 8 bases that match TRBD1. The CDR3 runs to 14 residues. Germline trimming cut 3 bases from V and 6 bases from J; bases unmatched to any gene: 6. CDR1 KGHSH and CDR2 LQKENI come from the germline V gene. In DNA form, the CDR3 reads TGTGCCAGCTCACCGGGACAGGACCTCGCTGAAGCTTTCTTT. Translation: CASSPGQDLAEAFF.

The J gene is TRBJ2-3, the V gene TRBV2; D possibly uses TRBD1 or TRBD2 (5 bases each). The CDR3 totals 16 residues. Trimming pared 6 bases from V and 2 bases from J, leaving 18 bases between. Germline lookup yields CDR1 SNHLY and CDR2 FYNNEI. CDR3: CASSGEGQTVTDTQYF. CDR3 nucleotides: TGTGCCAGCAGCGGAGAGGGGCAGACAGTCACAGATACGCAGTATTTT.

This rearrangement joins TRBV30 to TRBJ1-2; D is undetermined. Germline V lookup: CDR1 GTSNPN, CDR2 SVGIG (reference sequence). V was shortened by 1 base and J by 3 bases, with 6 bases between the two germline ends. The length of the CDR3 is 12 residues. DNA for the CDR3: TGTGCCTGGAGTGCCGGCTACTATGGCTACACCTTC. This encodes CAWSAGYYGYTF.

The chain uses TRBV15 and TRBJ1-5, with a tentative D call TRBD1 (6 bases). The germline CDR1 and CDR2 sequences are LNHNV and YYDKDF (reference sequence). V was cut by 3 bases and J by 9 bases, with 15 bases left in between. The CDR3 is 14 residues long. The CDR3 loop is CATSSPGQRAPQHF. In DNA form, the CDR3 reads TGTGCCACCAGCAGCCCGGGACAAAGGGCGCCCCAGCATTTT. The full variable domain, in which reference TRBV15 and TRBJ1-5 provide the parts outside the CDR3, is DAMVIQNPRYQVTQFGKPVTLSCSQTLNHNVMYWYQQKSSQAPKLLFHYYDKDFNNEADTPDNFQSRRPNTSFCFLDIRSPGLGDTAMYLCATSSPGQRAPQHFGDGTRLSIL.

The CDR3, as DNA: TGTGCCACGGGCAGCCCCTACGAGCAGTACTTC. Its protein product is CATGSPYEQYF. The rearrangement joins TRBV19 to TRBJ2-7, with D hard to call. This CDR3 comprises 11 residues. V lost 10 bases, J lost 2 bases, and 9 bases lay in between. CDR1 is LNHDA and CDR2 is SQIVND in the germline V gene (reference sequence).

The chain recombines TRBV5-1 with TRBJ1-4; D gene uncertain. This CDR3 has 17 amino acids. From germline, CDR1 is SGHRS and CDR2 YFSETQ. Trimming shortened V by 0 bases and J by 0 bases, and 12 bases separated the two germline ends. DNA for the CDR3: TGCGCCAGCAGCTTGGAGGCTGCGGAGGCAACTAATGAAAAACTGTTTTTT. Its translation is CASSLEAAEATNEKLFF.

This chain joins TRBV20-1 and TRBJ2-7; TRBD1 matches at 7 bases. This CDR3 has 18 amino acids. Germline V gene lookup returns CDR1 DFQATT and CDR2 SNEGSKA (reference sequence). V trimming: 3 bases; J trimming: 0 bases; junction bases outside the gene matches: 17. CDR3 sequence reads: CSASAWEGGPLFSYEQYF. The DNA for the CDR3 is TGCAGTGCTAGTGCTTGGGAAGGGGGCCCCTTGTTCTCCTACGAGCAGTACTTC.

V usage is TRBV5-1 and J usage is TRBJ2-5; 7 bases line up with TRBD1. Germline CDR1 reads SGHRS; CDR2 reads YFSETQ. V shed 0 bases and J 8 bases; nucleotides not matched to a gene: 7. This CDR3 has 14 amino acids. CDR3 sequence reads: CASSLVGQDGTQYF. In DNA form, the CDR3 reads TGCGCCAGCAGCTTGGTTGGACAGGACGGAACCCAGTACTTC.

This rearrangement joins TRBV6-1 to TRBJ2-7, with a tentative D call TRBD1 (7 bases). CDR1 MNHNS and CDR2 SASEGT come from the germline V gene. The CDR3 spans 15 residues. V lost 3 bases and J 3 bases, leaving 15 bases between the germline ends. The CDR3 sequence is CASSEGGGGGYEQYF. CDR3 bases: TGTGCCAGCAGTGAGGGAGGAGGGGGCGGCTACGAGCAGTACTTC.

This chain uses TRBV11-3 with TRBJ2-1; TRBD2 aligns across 7 bases. Germline CDR1 and CDR2: SGHNT and YENEEA. The V segment lost 3 bases and the J segment 0 bases; nucleotides outside the gene matches: 2. The CDR3 sequence is 15 residues long. The CDR3 DNA is TGTGCCAGCAGCTTTAGCGGGTCCTCCTACAATGAGCAGTTCTTC. This gives the protein CASSFSGSSYNEQFF.

This chain uses TRBV7-9 with TRBJ2-2; TRBD2 matches at 8 bases. CDR3 size: 14 residues. V was clipped by 9 bases and J by 4 bases; unmatched bases: 7. The germline gives CDR1 SEHNR, CDR2 FQNEAQ (reference sequence). CDR3: CASTLAGFTGELFF. The CDR3 coding sequence is TGTGCCAGTACCCTAGCGGGTTTCACCGGGGAGCTGTTTTTT.

This clone was seen a single time. The V and J genes are TRBV7-9 and TRBJ2-7; TRBD2 matches at 13 bases. V dropped 5 bases and J dropped 7; count of bases not matched to a gene: 8. The germline CDR1 and CDR2 sequences are SEHNR and FQNEAQ (reference sequence). The CDR3 loop spans 15 amino acids. The CDR3 region is CASSPGTSGAREQYF. The CDR3 DNA follows: TGTGCCAGCAGCCCCGGGACTAGCGGGGCGAGAGAGCAGTACTTC. The full variable domain, with the rest looked up from reference TRBV7-9 and TRBJ2-7, is DTGVSQNPRHKITKRGQNVTFRCDPISEHNRLYWYRQTLGQGPEFLTYFQNEAQLEKSRLLSDRFSAERPKGSFSTLEIQRTEQGDSAMYLCASSPGTSGAREQYFGPGTRLTVT.

The chain employs TRBV14 and TRBJ2-5; D might be TRBD2 (6 bases). Trimming took 3 bases from V and 2 from J, leaving 10 bases between them. This CDR3 comprises 14 residues. CDR1 is SGHDN, CDR2 FVKESK, per germline. DNA for the CDR3: TGTGCCAGCAGCCAGGTAGCGGTACAAGAGACCCAGTACTTC. This codes for CASSQVAVQETQYF.